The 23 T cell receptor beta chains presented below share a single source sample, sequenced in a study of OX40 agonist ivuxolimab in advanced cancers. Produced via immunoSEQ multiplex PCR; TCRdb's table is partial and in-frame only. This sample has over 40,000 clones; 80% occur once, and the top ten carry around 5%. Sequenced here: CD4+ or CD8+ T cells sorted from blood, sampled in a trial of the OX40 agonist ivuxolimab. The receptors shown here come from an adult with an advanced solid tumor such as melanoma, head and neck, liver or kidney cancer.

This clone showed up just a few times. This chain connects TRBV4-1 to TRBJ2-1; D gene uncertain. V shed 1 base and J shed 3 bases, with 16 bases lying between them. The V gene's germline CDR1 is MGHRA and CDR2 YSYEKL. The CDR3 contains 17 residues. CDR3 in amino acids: CASSQGLSRNIYNEQFF. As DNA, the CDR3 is TGCGCCAGCAGCCAAGGCCTATCTCGGAACATCTACAATGAGCAGTTCTTC.

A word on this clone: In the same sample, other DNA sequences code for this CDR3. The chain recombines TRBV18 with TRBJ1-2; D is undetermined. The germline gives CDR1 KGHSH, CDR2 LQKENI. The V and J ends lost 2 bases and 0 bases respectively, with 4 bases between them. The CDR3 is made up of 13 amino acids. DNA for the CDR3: TGTGCCAGCTCACCAGGAACTAACTATGGCTACACCTTC. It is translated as CASSPGTNYGYTF.

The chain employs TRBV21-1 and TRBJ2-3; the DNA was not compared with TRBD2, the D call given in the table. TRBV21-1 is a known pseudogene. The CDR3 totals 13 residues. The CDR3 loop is CASSKTRTDTQYF. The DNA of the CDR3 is TGTGCCAGCAGCAAAACTCGCACAGATACGCAGTATTTT.

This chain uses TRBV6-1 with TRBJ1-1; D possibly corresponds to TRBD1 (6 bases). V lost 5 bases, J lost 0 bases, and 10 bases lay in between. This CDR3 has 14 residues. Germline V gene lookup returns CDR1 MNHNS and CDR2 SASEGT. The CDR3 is CASSLGGMNTEAFF. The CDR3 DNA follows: TGTGCCAGCAGTTTGGGGGGCATGAACACTGAAGCTTTCTTT.

The CDR3 coding sequence is TGCGCCAGCAGCAGCTTGGGAGCGCTCTTCTTC. The encoded protein is CASSSLGALFF. This chain uses TRBV5-1 with TRBJ2-1; tentatively, D is TRBD2 (5 bases). Deletions cut 4 bases from V and 16 bases from J, with 15 bases between. This CDR3 is built from 11 residues. Germline assignment: CDR1 SGHRS and CDR2 YFSETQ.

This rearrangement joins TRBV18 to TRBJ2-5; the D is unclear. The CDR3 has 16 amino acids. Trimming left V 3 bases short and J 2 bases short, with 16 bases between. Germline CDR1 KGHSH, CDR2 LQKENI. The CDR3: CASSPKSISDQETQYF. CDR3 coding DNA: TGTGCCAGCTCACCCAAGTCCATATCCGATCAAGAGACCCAGTACTTC.

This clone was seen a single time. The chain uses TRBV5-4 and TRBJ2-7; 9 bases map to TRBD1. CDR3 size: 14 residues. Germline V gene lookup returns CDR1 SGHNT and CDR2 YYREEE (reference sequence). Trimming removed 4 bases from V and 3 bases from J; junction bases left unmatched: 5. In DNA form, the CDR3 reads TGTGCCAGCAGCCCCGGGACAGGGAACTACGAGCAGTACTTC. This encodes CASSPGTGNYEQYF.

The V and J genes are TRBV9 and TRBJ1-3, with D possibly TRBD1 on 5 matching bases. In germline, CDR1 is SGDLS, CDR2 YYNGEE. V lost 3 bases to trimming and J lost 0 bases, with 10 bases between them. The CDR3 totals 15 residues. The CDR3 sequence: CASSGRGSSGNTIYF. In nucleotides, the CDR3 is TGTGCCAGCAGCGGAAGGGGATCCTCTGGAAACACCATATATTTT.

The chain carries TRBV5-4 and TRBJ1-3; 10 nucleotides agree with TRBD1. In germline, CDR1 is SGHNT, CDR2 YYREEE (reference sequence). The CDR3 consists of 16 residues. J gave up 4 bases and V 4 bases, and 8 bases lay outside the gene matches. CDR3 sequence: CASSRGTGDTGNTIYF. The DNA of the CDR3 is TGTGCCAGCAGCCGTGGGACAGGGGATACCGGAAACACCATATATTTT. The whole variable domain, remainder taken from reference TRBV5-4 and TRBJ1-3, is ETGVTQSPTHLIKTRGQQVTLRCSSQSGHNTVSWYQQALGQGPQFIFQYYREEENGRGNFPPRFSGLQFPNYSSELNVNALELDDSALYLCASSRGTGDTGNTIYFGEGSWLTVV.

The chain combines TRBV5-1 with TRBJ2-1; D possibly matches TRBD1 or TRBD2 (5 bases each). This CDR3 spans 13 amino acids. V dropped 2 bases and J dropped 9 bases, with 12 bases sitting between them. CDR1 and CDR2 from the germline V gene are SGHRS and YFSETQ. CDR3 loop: CASSLLPGSEQFF. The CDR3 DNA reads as TGCGCCAGCAGCTTACTTCCAGGGAGTGAGCAGTTCTTC.

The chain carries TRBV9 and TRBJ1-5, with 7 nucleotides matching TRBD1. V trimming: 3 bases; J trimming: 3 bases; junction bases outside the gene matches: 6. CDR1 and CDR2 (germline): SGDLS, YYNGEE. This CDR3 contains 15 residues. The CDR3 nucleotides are TGTGCCAGCAGCGCGGGACAGATTTCCAATCAGCCCCAGCATTTT. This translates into CASSAGQISNQPQHF.

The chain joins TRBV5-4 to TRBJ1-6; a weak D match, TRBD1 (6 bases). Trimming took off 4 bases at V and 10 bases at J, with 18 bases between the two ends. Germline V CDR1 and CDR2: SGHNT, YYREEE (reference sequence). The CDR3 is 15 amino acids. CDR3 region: CASSAGVAQGSPLHF. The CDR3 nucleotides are TGTGCCAGCAGCGCAGGGGTGGCCCAGGGCTCACCCCTCCACTTT.

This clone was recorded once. The CDR3 DNA reads as TGTGCCAGCTCATCGGGACAGGGGAACACCGGGGAGCTGTTTTTT. Translating gives CASSSGQGNTGELFF. This chain links TRBV18 with TRBJ2-2, with 9 bases matching TRBD1. V shed 5 bases and J 1 base; nucleotides not matched to a gene: 2. There are 15 residues in the CDR3. Germline V gene lookup returns CDR1 KGHSH and CDR2 LQKENI.

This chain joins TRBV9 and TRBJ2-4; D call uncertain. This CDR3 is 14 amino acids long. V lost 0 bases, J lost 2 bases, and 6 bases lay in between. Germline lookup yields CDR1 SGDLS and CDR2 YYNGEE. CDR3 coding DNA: TGTGCCAGCAGCGTAGGGGGTTCCAAAAACATTCAGTACTTC. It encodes CASSVGGSKNIQYF.

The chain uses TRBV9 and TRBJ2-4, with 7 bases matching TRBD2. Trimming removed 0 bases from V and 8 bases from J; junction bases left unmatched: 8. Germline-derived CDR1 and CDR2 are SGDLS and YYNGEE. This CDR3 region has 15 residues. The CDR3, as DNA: TGTGCCAGCAGCGTAGCTGGTCGGGGAGGGGACATTCAGTACTTC. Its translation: CASSVAGRGGDIQYF.

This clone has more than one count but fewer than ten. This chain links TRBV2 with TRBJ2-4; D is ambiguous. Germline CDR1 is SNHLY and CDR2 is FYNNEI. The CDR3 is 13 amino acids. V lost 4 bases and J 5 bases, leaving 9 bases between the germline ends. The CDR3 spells CASSVEAQNIQYF. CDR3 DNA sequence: TGTGCCAGCAGTGTCGAGGCCCAAAACATTCAGTACTTC.

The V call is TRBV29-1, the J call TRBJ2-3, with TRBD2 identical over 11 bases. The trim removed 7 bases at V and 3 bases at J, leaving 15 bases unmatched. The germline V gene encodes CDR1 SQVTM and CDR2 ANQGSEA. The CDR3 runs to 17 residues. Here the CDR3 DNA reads TGCAGCGGAGCCGGGACTAGCGGAGGGGGGAGAACAGATACGCAGTATTTT. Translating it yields CSGAGTSGGGRTDTQYF.

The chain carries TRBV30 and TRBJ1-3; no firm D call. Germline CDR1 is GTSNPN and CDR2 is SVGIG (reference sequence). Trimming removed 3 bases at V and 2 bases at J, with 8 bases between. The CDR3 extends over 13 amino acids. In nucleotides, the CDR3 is TGTGCCTGGAGGGTCGTAGCTGGAAACACCATATATTTT. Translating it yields CAWRVVAGNTIYF.

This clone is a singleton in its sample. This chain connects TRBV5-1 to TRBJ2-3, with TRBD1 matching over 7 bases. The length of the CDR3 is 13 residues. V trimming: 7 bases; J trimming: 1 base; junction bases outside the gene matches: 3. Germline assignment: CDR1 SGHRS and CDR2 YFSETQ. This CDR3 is CASWTGGTDTQYF. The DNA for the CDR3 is TGCGCCAGCTGGACAGGCGGCACAGATACGCAGTATTTT.

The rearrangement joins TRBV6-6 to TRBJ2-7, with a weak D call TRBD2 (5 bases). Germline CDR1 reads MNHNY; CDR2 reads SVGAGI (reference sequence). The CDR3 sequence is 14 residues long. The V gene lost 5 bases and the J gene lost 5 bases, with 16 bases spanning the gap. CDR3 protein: CASSRDSQRNEQYF. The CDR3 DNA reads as TGTGCCAGCAGTCGAGATTCTCAGCGGAACGAGCAGTACTTC.

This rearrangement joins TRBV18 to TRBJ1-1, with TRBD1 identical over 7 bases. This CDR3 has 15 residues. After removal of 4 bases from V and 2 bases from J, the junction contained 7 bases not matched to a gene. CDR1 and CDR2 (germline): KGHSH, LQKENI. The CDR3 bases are TGTGCCAGCTCACTTGGACAGGACCCCAACACTGAAGCTTTCTTT. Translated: CASSLGQDPNTEAFF.

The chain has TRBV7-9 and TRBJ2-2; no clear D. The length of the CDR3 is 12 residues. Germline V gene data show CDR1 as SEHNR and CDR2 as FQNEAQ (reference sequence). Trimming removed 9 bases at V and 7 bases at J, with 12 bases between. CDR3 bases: TGTGCCAGAGAAGGGTATAACGGGGAGCTGTTTTTT. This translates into CAREGYNGELFF.

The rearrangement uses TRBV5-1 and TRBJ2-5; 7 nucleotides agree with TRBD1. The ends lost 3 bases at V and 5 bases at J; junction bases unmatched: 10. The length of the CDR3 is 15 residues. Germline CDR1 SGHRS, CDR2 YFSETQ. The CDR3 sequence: CASSWRQGILETQYF. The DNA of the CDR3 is TGCGCCAGCAGCTGGCGACAGGGTATTTTGGAGACCCAGTACTTC.